This TCR beta chain comes out of a study of blood T cell repertoires in COVID-19. The length of the CDR3 is 14 residues. In germline, CDR1 is MNHNS, CDR2 SASEGT. Trimming removed 1 base at V and 3 bases at J, with 10 bases between. Profiling relied on immunoSEQ multiplex PCR, and the TCRdb table lists in-frame clones only, not all of them. The sample lists fewer than 400,000 clones; more than 85% were seen once. This TCR was sampled from a human donor in a cohort sampled during active COVID-19. This chain uses TRBV6-1 with TRBJ2-7; weak D call: TRBD2 (5 bases). The sample taken for sequencing was peripheral blood. Here the CDR3 DNA reads TGTGCCAGCAGTGAAGTCCAACTAGACTACGAGCAGTACTTC. Amino acid sequence: CASSEVQLDYEQYF.